Listed below are T cell receptor beta chains from one sample, sequenced in a study of OX40 agonist ivuxolimab in advanced cancers. Measured with immunoSEQ multiplex PCR; TCRdb has only the in-frame clones, and not every one. The sample consists of approximately 100,000 clones, about nine tenths of them appearing once. This specimen was CD4+ or CD8+ T cells sorted from blood, taken in a trial of the OX40 agonist ivuxolimab. These receptors all come from an adult with an advanced solid tumor such as melanoma, head and neck, liver or kidney cancer. The CDR3 runs from the conserved cysteine through the conserved F or W. A D gene is named only where the DNA matches it firmly. Expanded clones get a size class; other rows say once, few or many, or leave the size out.

D gene,clone size,V gene,J gene,CDR3 protein,CDR3 DNA
NA,NA,TRBV7-2,TRBJ2-7,CASSLGTEQYF,TGTGCCAGCAGCTTAGGAACCGAGCAGTACTTC
TRBD1,NA,TRBV28,TRBJ1-2,CASSTLGTGGFYGYTF,TGTGCCAGCAGTACCCTCGGGACAGGGGGCTTCTATGGCTACACCTTC
NA,NA,TRBV5-1,TRBJ2-1,CASSLGVRGGDEQFF,TGCGCCAGCAGCTTGGGCGTACGTGGCGGGGATGAGCAGTTCTTC
TRBD1,NA,TRBV7-2,TRBJ1-5,CASSPSPGQGGQPQHF,TGTGCCAGCAGCCCATCTCCGGGACAGGGAGGACAGCCCCAGCATTTT
NA,NA,TRBV19,TRBJ2-6,CASSIGSLTGANVLTF,TGTGCCAGTAGTATCGGCAGCTTAACTGGGGCCAACGTCCTGACTTTC
NA,once,TRBV6-1,TRBJ1-1,CASSERGDTEAFF,TGTGCCAGCAGTGAACGAGGGGACACTGAAGCTTTCTTT
TRBD1,NA,TRBV29-1,TRBJ2-5,CSERTGGETQYF,TGCAGCGAGCGGACAGGGGGAGAGACCCAGTACTTC
TRBD2,once,TRBV6-5,TRBJ2-2,CASSSGSVPGELFF,TGTGCCAGCAGTAGCGGGAGCGTGCCCGGGGAGCTGTTTTTT
NA,NA,TRBV19,TRBJ2-3,CASADSGTDTQYF,TGTGCCAGTGCGGACAGTGGGACAGATACGCAGTATTTT
TRBD1,NA,TRBV7-3,TRBJ2-5,CASSLSDRGGTQYF,TGTGCCAGCAGCTTATCGGACAGGGGAGGGACCCAGTACTTC
NA,NA,TRBV6-6,TRBJ1-3,CASRAHSGNTIYF,TGTGCCAGCAGGGCGCACTCTGGAAACACCATATATTTT
NA,NA,TRBV21-1,TRBJ1-3,CASSTPAKGAGNTIYF,TGTGCCAGCAGCACCCCTGCGAAGGGAGCGGGAAACACCATATATTTT
TRBD1,NA,TRBV15,TRBJ1-2,CATSRTLDRNGVYGYTF,TGTGCCACCAGCCGCACACTGGACAGGAACGGAGTCTATGGCTACACCTTC
TRBD2,few,TRBV5-5,TRBJ2-2,CASSLASGSTAGELFF,TGTGCCAGCAGCTTGGCTAGCGGGAGTACCGCCGGGGAGCTGTTTTTT
TRBD2,NA,TRBV7-2,TRBJ2-1,CASSLGVLAGAGEQFF,TGTGCCAGCAGCTTAGGTGTACTAGCGGGAGCGGGTGAGCAGTTCTTC
NA,NA,TRBV14,TRBJ2-1,CASSQGTFYNEQFF,TGTGCCAGCAGCCAGGGGACTTTTTACAATGAGCAGTTCTTC
NA,NA,TRBV28,TRBJ1-2,CASSLLSRAQGGYTF,TGTGCCAGCAGTTTATTGTCCAGGGCCCAAGGGGGCTACACCTTC
TRBD1,NA,TRBV28,TRBJ1-2,CASSLGQTGYGYTF,TGTGCCAGCAGTTTAGGTCAGACAGGGTATGGCTACACCTTC
TRBD1,NA,TRBV27,TRBJ1-2,CARYRGRGGNYGYTF,TGTGCCAGGTACAGGGGGCGCGGGGGCAACTATGGCTACACCTTC
NA,NA,TRBV1,TRBJ2-1,CTSSQDAGKRYNEQFF,TGCACCAGCAGCCAAGATGCAGGGAAGCGTTACAATGAGCAGTTCTTC
TRBD1,NA,TRBV7-2,TRBJ2-7,CASSLTGTVTYEQYF,TGTGCCAGCAGCTTAACCGGGACAGTCACCTACGAGCAGTACTTC
NA,NA,TRBV30,TRBJ2-7,CASGYKGMGEQYF,TGTGCCTCAGGATACAAGGGTATGGGCGAGCAGTACTTC
NA,NA,TRBV7-9,TRBJ1-2,CASSLGPSYGYTF,TGTGCCAGCAGCTTAGGACCGAGCTATGGCTACACCTTC
NA,NA,TRBV7-2,TRBJ2-5,CASSPVGQLQETQYF,TGTGCCAGCAGCCCAGTCGGACAGTTACAAGAGACCCAGTACTTC
NA,NA,TRBV5-6,TRBJ2-7,CASSLAKGLGSYEQYF,TGTGCCAGCAGCTTGGCCAAGGGTCTAGGGTCCTACGAGCAGTACTTC
NA,NA,TRBV5-1,TRBJ2-5,CASSLAGSGRYQETQYF,TGCGCCAGCAGCTTGGCCGGGTCAGGGAGGTATCAAGAGACCCAGTACTTC
NA,NA,TRBV5-6,TRBJ1-2,CASRGGTKYSVGYTF,TGTGCCAGCAGGGGAGGGACAAAGTACTCGGTAGGCTACACCTTC
TRBD1,NA,TRBV6-6,TRBJ2-2,CASRTGTVNTGELFF,TGTGCCAGCAGAACCGGGACAGTGAACACCGGGGAGCTGTTTTTT
NA,NA,TRBV27,TRBJ2-7,CASSFSNQGPYEQYF,TGTGCCAGCAGTTTTTCGAACCAGGGGCCCTACGAGCAGTACTTC
TRBD2,NA,TRBV7-9,TRBJ2-7,CASSLRTSGTYEQYF,TGTGCCAGCAGCCTCAGGACTAGCGGGACCTACGAGCAGTACTTC
TRBD1,NA,TRBV28,TRBJ2-5,CASSTRQGGETQYF,TGTGCCAGCAGTACCCGACAGGGCGGGGAGACCCAGTACTTC
TRBD2,NA,TRBV15,TRBJ2-1,CATSAQTSGSNNEQFF,TGTGCCACCAGCGCCCAGACAAGCGGGAGTAACAATGAGCAGTTCTTC
TRBD2,NA,TRBV9,TRBJ2-7,CASSVGSGSGEQYF,TGTGCCAGCAGCGTAGGTAGCGGGAGCGGCGAGCAGTACTTC
NA,NA,TRBV5-1,TRBJ2-2,CASSTVTTGSGELFF,TGCGCCAGCAGCACCGTAACCACAGGGTCGGGGGAGCTGTTTTTT
NA,NA,TRBV28,TRBJ1-6,CASSFAVGRNSPLHF,TGTGCCAGCAGTTTCGCCGTGGGGAGGAATTCACCCCTCCACTTT
NA,few,TRBV4-3,TRBJ1-1,CASSQDSAVAFF,TGCGCCAGCAGCCAAGATTCGGCAGTAGCTTTCTTT
NA,NA,TRBV6-5,TRBJ2-1,CASSLDRGPYNEQFF,TGTGCCAGCAGCCTCGATCGTGGCCCTTACAATGAGCAGTTCTTC
NA,NA,TRBV5-1,TRBJ2-3,CASSSQAAADTQYF,TGCGCCAGCAGCTCCCAGGCAGCGGCAGATACGCAGTATTTT
TRBD2,NA,TRBV6-6,TRBJ2-1,CASSYGQRENNEQFF,TGTGCCAGCAGTTACGGACAGCGGGAGAACAATGAGCAGTTCTTC
NA,few,TRBV7-6,TRBJ1-2,CASSANLDYGYTF,TGTGCCAGCAGCGCTAACCTCGACTATGGCTACACCTTC
NA,NA,TRBV6-9,TRBJ1-2,CASSYRVEGGYGYTF,TGTGCCAGCAGTTATCGGGTAGAAGGCGGCTATGGCTACACCTTC
NA,NA,TRBV28,TRBJ1-2,CASSFGAASYGYTF,TGTGCCAGCAGTTTTGGCGCGGCGAGTTATGGCTACACCTTC
TRBD2,NA,TRBV5-1,TRBJ2-1,CASSLVSGGPNEQFF,TGCGCCAGCAGCTTGGTTTCGGGAGGGCCTAATGAGCAGTTCTTC
NA,NA,TRBV27,TRBJ1-2,CASSLEGYGYTF,TGTGCCAGCAGTTTAGAGGGCTATGGCTACACCTTC
TRBD1,few,TRBV11-2,TRBJ1-1,CASRSYRGVNTEAFF,TGTGCCAGCAGATCCTACAGGGGCGTGAACACTGAAGCTTTCTTT
NA,NA,TRBV29-1,TRBJ1-1,CSVGDNGGWEAFF,TGCAGCGTGGGGGACAACGGCGGCTGGGAAGCTTTCTTT
TRBD2,NA,TRBV27,TRBJ2-1,CASRRWTSGSDEQFF,TGTGCCAGCAGACGCTGGACTAGCGGGAGTGATGAGCAGTTCTTC
NA,NA,TRBV10-3,TRBJ1-6,CAIKSENSPLHF,TGTGCCATCAAAAGCGAGAATTCACCCCTCCACTTT
NA,NA,TRBV2,TRBJ1-1,CARTRFVGAANTEAFF,TGTGCCAGGACCAGGTTCGTTGGAGCCGCGAACACTGAAGCTTTCTTT
TRBD2,NA,TRBV5-1,TRBJ2-2,CASSLISGRKGNGELFF,TGCGCCAGCAGCTTGATTAGCGGGAGAAAAGGGAACGGGGAGCTGTTTTTT
NA,NA,TRBV29-1,TRBJ2-7,CSVSDRPYEQYF,TGCAGCGTTTCGGACAGACCCTACGAGCAGTACTTC
NA,NA,TRBV7-2,TRBJ2-5,CASTFGFQETQYF,TGTGCCAGCACCTTCGGGTTCCAAGAGACCCAGTACTTC
TRBD1,NA,TRBV9,TRBJ2-4,CASSPKGQGDIQYF,TGTGCCAGCAGCCCGAAGGGACAGGGAGATATTCAGTACTTC
TRBD2,once,TRBV9,TRBJ2-1,CASSFAREGLTEQFF,TGTGCCAGCAGCTTCGCGCGGGAGGGCCTCACTGAGCAGTTCTTC
NA,once,TRBV29-1,TRBJ2-1,CSVARAGLNEQFF,TGCAGCGTTGCGAGGGCGGGGCTCAATGAGCAGTTCTTC
NA,NA,TRBV12-5,TRBJ1-1,CASGLGSGAYTEAFF,TGTGCTAGTGGTTTGGGATCCGGGGCTTACACTGAAGCTTTCTTT
NA,NA,TRBV28,TRBJ2-2,CASRMAGPNTGELFF,TGTGCCAGCAGGATGGCGGGGCCGAACACCGGGGAGCTGTTTTTT
NA,NA,TRBV7-3,TRBJ1-3,CASSLIGPSSGNTIYF,TGTGCCAGCAGCTTAATAGGGCCCAGCTCTGGAAACACCATATATTTT
TRBD2,few,TRBV14,TRBJ2-7,CASSSGTPFYEQYF,TGTGCCAGCAGCAGCGGGACTCCCTTTTACGAGCAGTACTTC
TRBD2,NA,TRBV11-2,TRBJ2-5,CASSPPGLAGPRAQYF,TGTGCCAGCAGTCCTCCCGGACTAGCGGGGCCGCGGGCCCAGTACTTC